This TCR beta chain was captured by sequencing in a study of blood T cell repertoires in COVID-19. The wider study: Donors in the United States, Italy and Spain gave samples during acute or convalescent COVID-19.

CDR3 size: 13 residues. The germline V gene has CDR1 GTSNPN and CDR2 SVGIG (reference sequence). In the original processing: It was from reference gene primer amplification that nucleated cell counts were estimated. Measured with immunoSEQ multiplex PCR; TCRdb has only the in-frame clones, and not every one. D and trimming come from the DNA, and the V and J calls and clone size come from that table. The data show 200,000 to 250,000 clones, about 80% seen once. V usage is TRBV30 and J usage is TRBJ2-6; the D gene is possibly TRBD1 (5 bases). What was sequenced was peripheral blood. This sequence originates from a woman aged 60 to 75 with acute or convalescent COVID-19. CDR3 DNA: TGTGCATCAGGGATCTCTGGGGCCAACGTCCTGACTTTC. Translation: CASGISGANVLTF.